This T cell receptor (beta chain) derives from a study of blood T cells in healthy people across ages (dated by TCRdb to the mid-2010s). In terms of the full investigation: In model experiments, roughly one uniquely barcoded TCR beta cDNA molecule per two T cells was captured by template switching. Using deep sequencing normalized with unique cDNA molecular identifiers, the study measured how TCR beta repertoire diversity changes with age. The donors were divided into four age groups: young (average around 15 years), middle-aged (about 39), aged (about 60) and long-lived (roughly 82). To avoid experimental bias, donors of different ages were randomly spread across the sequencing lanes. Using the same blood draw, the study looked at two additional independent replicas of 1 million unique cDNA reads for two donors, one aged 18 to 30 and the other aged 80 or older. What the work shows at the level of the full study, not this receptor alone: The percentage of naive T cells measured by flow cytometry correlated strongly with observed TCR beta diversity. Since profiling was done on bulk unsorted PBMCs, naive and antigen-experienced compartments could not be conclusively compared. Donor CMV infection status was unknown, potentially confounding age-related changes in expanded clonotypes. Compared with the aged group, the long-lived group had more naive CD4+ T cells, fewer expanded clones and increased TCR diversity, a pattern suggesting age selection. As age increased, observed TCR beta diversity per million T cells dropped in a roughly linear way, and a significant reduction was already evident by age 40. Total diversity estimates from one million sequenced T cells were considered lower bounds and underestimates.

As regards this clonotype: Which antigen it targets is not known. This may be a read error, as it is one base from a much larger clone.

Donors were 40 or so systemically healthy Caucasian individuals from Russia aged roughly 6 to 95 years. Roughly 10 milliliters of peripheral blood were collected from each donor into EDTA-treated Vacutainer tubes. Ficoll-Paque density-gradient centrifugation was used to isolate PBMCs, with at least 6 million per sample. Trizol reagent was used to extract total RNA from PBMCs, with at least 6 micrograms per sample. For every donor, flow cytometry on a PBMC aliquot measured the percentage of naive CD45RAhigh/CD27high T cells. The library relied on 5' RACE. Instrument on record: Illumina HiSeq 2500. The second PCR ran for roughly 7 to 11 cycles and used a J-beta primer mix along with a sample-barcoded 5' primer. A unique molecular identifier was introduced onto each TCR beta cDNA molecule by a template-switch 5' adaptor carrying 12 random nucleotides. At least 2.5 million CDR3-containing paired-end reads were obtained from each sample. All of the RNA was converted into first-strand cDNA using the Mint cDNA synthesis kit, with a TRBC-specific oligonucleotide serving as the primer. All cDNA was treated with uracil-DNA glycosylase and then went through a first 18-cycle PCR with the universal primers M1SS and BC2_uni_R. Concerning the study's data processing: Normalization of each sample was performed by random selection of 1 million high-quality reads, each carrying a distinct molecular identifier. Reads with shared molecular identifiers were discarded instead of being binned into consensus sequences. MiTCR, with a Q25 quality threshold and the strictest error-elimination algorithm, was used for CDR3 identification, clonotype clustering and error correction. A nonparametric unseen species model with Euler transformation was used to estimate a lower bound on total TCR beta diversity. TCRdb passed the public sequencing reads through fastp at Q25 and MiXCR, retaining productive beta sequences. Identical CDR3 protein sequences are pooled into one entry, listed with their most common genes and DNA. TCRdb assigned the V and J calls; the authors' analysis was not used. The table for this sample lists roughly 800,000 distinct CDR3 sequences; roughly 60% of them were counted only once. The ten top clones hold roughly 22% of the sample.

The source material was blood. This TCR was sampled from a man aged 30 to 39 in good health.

This receptor has the CDR3 CATAPGFYEQYF. In nucleotide form, the sequence is TGTGCCACCGCTCCGGGGTTCTATGAGCAGTACTTC. The sequence is built from TRBV7-2 and TRBJ2-7; TRBD2 could be the D gene, as 5 bases match. V and J lose 10 bases and 7 bases, and a span of 17 bases separates them. Taken from the germline V gene, the CDR1 and CDR2 loops are SGHTA and FQGNSA. The CDR3 numbers 12 residues from cysteine through phenylalanine. Left in the record is the CDR3 DNA by itself, 36 bases read in frame from the first base.